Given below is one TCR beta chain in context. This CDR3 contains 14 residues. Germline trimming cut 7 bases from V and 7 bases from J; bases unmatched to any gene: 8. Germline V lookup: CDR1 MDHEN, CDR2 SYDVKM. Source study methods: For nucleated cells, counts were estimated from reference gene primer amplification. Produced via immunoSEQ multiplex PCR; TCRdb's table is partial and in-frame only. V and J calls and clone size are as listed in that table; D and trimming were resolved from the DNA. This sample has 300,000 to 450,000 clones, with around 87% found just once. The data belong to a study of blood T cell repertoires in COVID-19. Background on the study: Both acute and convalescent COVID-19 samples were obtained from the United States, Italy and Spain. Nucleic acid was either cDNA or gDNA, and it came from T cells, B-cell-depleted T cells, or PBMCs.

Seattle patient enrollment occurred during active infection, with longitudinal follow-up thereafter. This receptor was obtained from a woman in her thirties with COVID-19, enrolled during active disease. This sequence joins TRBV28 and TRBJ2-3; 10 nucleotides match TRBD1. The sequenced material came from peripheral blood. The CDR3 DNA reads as TGTGCCAGCACAGACAGGGGGCGCCTTCATACGCAGTATTTT. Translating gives CASTDRGRLHTQYF.